This record covers a single T cell receptor beta chain. Its target is not known. The entry originates in a study of vaccination and CD4 T cells after COVID-19. This CDR3 spans 17 amino acids. Germline loops: CDR1 MNHEY, CDR2 SVGEGT. V trimming: 6 bases; J trimming: 4 bases; junction bases outside the gene matches: 11. Time point specified: late sampling 161 to 241 days after vaccination in a few convalescent patients. TCRdb reanalysed the PCR reads using MiXCR and keeps one entry per CDR3 protein. There are approximately 30,000 distinct CDR3 sequences in the sample; 50% to 65% occur only once, and 5.5% lies in the top ten. Study conclusions and caveats: Nearly all convalescent vaccine-specific clones, 304 of 307, recognized only SARS-CoV-2 spike.

Material: CD4+ T cells from blood, obtained about 7 months after SARS-CoV-2 vaccination. The clonotype was recovered from a human donor who had recovered from COVID-19. This chain connects TRBV6-2 or TRBV6-3 to TRBJ2-7, with 14 bases that match TRBD2. The CDR3 loop is CASSIQSGLAGEYEQYF. As DNA, the CDR3 is TGTGCCAGCAGCATACAGTCGGGACTAGCGGGGGAGTACGAGCAGTACTTC.